In this sample, the clone carrying this T cell receptor beta chain is hyperexpanded. Its antigen is unidentified. Whole-study results and caveats: Tumor memory CD4+ T cell TCR gene usage was found to cluster with blood and lymph node memory CD4+ cells and with lymph node naive CD4+ cells.

Trimming took 4 bases from V and 8 from J; bases not matched to a gene: 4. There are 12 residues in the CDR3. TRBV12-4/TRBJ1-2 clonotypes were amplified with adaptor-ligated barcode primers. In TCRdb, the multiplex PCR reads were re-called with MiXCR into one record per CDR3 protein. The sample has approximately 570 distinct CDR3 sequences, 3.5% to 5% seen once. Tregs were sorted as CD4+CD25+CD127-/low cells. J is TRBJ1-2 and V is TRBV12-3 or TRBV12-4; 7 bases align to TRBD1. Sequenced material: Tregs sorted from blood. This clonotype originated in a female donor with breast cancer. CDR3 DNA sequence: TGTGCCAGCAGTTGGGACAGTCAAGGCTACACCTTC. Its protein product is CASSWDSQGYTF.